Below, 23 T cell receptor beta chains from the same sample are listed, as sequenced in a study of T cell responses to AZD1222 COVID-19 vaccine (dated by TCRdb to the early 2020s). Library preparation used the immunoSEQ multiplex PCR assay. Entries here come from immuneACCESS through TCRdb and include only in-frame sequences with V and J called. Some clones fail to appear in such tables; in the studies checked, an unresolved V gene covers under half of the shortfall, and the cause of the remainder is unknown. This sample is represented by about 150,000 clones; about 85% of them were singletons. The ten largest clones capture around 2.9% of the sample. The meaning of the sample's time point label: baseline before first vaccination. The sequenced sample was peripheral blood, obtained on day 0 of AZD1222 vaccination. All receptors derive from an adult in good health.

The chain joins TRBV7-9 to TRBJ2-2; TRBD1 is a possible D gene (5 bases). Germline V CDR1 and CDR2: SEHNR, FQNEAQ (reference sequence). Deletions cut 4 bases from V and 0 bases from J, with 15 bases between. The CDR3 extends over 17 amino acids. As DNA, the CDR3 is TGTGCCAGCAGCTCTCCGTGGGGCGGCGCGAACACCGGGGAGCTGTTTTTT. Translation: CASSSPWGGANTGELFF. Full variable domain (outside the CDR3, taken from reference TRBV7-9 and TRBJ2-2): DTGVSQNPRHKITKRGQNVTFRCDPISEHNRLYWYRQTLGQGPEFLTYFQNEAQLEKSRLLSDRFSAERPKGSFSTLEIQRTEQGDSAMYLCASSSPWGGANTGELFFGEGSRLTVL.

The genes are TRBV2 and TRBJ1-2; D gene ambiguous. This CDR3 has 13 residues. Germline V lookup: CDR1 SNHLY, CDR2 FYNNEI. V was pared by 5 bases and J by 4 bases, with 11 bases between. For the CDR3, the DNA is TGTGCCAGCAGTAGACTCAAATCCTATGGCTACACCTTC. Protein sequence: CASSRLKSYGYTF.

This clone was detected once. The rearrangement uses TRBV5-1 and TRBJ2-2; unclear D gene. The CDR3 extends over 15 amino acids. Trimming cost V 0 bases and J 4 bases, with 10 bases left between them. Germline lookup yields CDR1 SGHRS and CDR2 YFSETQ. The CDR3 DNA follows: TGCGCCAGCAGCTTGGGAAGAGTTAGCACCGGGGAGCTGTTTTTT. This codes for CASSLGRVSTGELFF. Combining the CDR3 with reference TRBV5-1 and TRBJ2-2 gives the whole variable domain KAGVTQTPRYLIKTRGQQVTLSCSPISGHRSVSWYQQTPGQGLQFLFEYFSETQRNKGNFPGRFSGRQFSNSRSEMNVSTLELGDSALYLCASSLGRVSTGELFFGEGSRLTVL.

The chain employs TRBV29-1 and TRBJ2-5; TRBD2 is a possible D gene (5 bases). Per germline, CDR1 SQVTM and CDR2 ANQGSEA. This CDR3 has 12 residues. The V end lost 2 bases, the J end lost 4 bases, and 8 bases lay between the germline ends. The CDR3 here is CSVEPGGETQYF. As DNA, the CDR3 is TGCAGCGTTGAACCCGGAGGAGAGACCCAGTACTTC.

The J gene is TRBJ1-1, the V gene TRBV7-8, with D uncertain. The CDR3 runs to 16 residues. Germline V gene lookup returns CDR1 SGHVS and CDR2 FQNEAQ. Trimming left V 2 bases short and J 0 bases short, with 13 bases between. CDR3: CASSLRSGQMNTEAFF. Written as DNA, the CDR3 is TGTGCCAGCAGCTTAAGGTCGGGCCAGATGAACACTGAAGCTTTCTTT.

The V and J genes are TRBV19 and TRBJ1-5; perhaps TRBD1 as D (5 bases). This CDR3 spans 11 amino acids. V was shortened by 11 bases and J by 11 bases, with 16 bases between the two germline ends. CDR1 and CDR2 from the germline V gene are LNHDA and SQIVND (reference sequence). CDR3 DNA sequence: TGTGCCGTAGGTGATTTAGGGGCCCAGCATTTT. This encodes CAVGDLGAQHF.

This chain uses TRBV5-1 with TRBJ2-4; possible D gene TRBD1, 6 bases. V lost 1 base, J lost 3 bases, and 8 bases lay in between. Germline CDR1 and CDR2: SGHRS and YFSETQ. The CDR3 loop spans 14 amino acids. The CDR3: CASSLWTDKNIQYF. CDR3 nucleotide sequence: TGCGCCAGCAGCTTGTGGACAGACAAAAACATTCAGTACTTC.

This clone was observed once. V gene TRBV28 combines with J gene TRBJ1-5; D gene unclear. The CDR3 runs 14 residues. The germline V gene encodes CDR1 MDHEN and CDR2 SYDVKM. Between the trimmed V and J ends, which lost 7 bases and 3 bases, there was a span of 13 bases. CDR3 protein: CASMVSGFNQPQHF. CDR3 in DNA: TGTGCCAGCATGGTATCCGGATTCAATCAGCCCCAGCATTTT.

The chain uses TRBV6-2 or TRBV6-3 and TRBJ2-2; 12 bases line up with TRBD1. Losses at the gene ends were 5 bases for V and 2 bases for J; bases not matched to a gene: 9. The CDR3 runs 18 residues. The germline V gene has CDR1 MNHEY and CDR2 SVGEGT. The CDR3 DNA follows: TGTGCCAGCAGTCAGTCCGGGACAGGGGGCATCAACACCGGGGAGCTGTTTTTT. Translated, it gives CASSQSGTGGINTGELFF.

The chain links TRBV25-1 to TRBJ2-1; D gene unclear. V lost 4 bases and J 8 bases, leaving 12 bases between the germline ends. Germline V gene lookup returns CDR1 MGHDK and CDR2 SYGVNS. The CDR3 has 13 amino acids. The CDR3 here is CASSARTSHEQFF. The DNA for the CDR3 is TGTGCCAGCAGTGCCCGGACCTCGCATGAGCAGTTCTTC. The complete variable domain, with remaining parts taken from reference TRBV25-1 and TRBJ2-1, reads EADIYQTPRYLVIGTGKKITLECSQTMGHDKMYWYQQDPGMELHLIHYSYGVNSTEKGDLSSESTVSRIRTEHFPLTLESARPSHTSQYLCASSARTSHEQFFGPGTRLTVL.

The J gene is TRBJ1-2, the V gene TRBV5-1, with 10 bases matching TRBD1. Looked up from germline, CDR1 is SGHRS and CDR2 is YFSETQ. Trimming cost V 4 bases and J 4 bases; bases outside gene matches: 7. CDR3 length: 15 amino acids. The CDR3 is CASSKTGGSGYGYTF. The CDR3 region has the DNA TGCGCCAGCAGCAAGACAGGGGGCTCGGGCTATGGCTACACCTTC.

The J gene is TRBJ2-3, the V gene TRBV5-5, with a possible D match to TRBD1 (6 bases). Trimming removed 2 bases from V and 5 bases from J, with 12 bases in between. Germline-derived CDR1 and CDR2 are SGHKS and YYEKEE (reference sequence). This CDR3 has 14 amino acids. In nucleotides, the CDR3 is TGTGCCAGCAGCTTACTAGGGGGTTTAGATACGCAGTATTTT. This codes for CASSLLGGLDTQYF.

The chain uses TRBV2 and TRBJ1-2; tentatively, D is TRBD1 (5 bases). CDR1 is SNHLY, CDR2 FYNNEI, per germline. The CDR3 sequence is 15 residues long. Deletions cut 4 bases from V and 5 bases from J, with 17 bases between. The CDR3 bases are TGTGCCAGCAGTGTAGAGGGCGGGGACCTATATGGCTACACCTTC. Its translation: CASSVEGGDLYGYTF.

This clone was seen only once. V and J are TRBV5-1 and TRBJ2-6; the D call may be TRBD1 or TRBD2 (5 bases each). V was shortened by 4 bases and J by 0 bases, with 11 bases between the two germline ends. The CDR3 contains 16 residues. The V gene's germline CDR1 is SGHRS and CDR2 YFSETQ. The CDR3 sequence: CASSGDASSGANVLTF. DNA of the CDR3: TGCGCCAGCAGCGGGGACGCCAGCTCTGGGGCCAACGTCCTGACTTTC.

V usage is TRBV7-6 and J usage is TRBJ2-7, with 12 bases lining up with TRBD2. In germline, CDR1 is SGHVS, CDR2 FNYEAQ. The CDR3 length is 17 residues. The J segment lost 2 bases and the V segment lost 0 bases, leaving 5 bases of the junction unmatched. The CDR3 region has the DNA TGTGCCAGCAGCTTAGCCGCCTCTAGCGGGGGGGCCTACGAGCAGTACTTC. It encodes CASSLAASSGGAYEQYF.

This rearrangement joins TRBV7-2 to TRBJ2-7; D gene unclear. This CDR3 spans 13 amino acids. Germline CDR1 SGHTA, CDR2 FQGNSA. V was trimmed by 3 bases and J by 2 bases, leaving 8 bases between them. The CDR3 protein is CASSFGLTYEQYF. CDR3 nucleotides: TGTGCCAGCAGCTTTGGGTTAACCTACGAGCAGTACTTC.

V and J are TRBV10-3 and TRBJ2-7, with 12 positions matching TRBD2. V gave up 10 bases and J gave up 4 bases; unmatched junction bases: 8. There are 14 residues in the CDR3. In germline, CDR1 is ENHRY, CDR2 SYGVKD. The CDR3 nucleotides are TGTGCCACCCAGACTAGCGGGGGTGAGTACGAGCAGTACTTC. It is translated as CATQTSGGEYEQYF.

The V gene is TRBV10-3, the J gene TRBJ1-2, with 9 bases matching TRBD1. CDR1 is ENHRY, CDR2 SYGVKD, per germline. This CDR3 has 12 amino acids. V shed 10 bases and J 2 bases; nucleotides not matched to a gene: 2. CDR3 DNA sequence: TGTGCCACCGGACAGGGGAACTATGGCTACACCTTC. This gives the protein CATGQGNYGYTF.

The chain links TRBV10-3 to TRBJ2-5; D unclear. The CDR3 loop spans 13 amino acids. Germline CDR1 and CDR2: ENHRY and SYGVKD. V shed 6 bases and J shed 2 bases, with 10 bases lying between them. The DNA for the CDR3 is TGTGCCATCAGGGGTTCCGAACAAGAGACCCAGTACTTC. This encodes CAIRGSEQETQYF.

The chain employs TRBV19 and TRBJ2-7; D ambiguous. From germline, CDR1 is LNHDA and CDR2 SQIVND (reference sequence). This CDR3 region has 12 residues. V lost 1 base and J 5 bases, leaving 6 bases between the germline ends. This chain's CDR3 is CASSIGGDEQYF. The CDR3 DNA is TGTGCCAGTAGTATAGGGGGTGACGAGCAGTACTTC.

The CDR3 sequence is CASSSSGQSYEQYF. The CDR3 bases are TGTGCCAGCAGCTCGTCCGGACAGTCCTACGAGCAGTACTTC. The chain joins TRBV13 to TRBJ2-7, with D possibly being TRBD1 (6 bases). The V end was cut by 4 bases, the J end by 1 base, with 11 bases between. The CDR3 runs to 14 residues. Germline V gene data show CDR1 as PRHDT and CDR2 as FYEKMQ (reference sequence). Drawing the rest from reference TRBV13 and TRBJ2-7, the complete variable domain is AAGVIQSPRHLIKEKRETATLKCYPIPRHDTVYWYQQGPGQDPQFLISFYEKMQSDKGSIPDRFSAQQFSDYHSELNMSSLELGDSALYFCASSSSGQSYEQYFGPGTRLTVT.

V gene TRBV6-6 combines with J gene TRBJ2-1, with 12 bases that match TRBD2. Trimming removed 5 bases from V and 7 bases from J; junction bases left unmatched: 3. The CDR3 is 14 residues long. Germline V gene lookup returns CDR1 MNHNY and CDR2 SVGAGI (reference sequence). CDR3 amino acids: CASSPSGGANEQFF. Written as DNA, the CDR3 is TGTGCCAGCAGTCCTAGCGGGGGGGCGAATGAGCAGTTCTTC.

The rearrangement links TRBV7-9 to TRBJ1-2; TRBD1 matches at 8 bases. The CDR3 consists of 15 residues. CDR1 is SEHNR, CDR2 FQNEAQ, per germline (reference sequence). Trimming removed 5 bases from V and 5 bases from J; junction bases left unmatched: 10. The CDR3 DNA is TGTGCCAGCAGCGCCCCCAGGGGGCTTGAGTATGGCTACACCTTC. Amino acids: CASSAPRGLEYGYTF. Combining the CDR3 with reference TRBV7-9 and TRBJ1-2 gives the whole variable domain DTGVSQNPRHKITKRGQNVTFRCDPISEHNRLYWYRQTLGQGPEFLTYFQNEAQLEKSRLLSDRFSAERPKGSFSTLEIQRTEQGDSAMYLCASSAPRGLEYGYTFGSGTRLTVV.